This paragraph reports one TCR beta chain. What it binds is not known. The sample is drawn from a study of post-analysis software for immune sequencing data. Study-wide results and limits: Analysis by F measure revealed that same-batch samples clustered strongly together.

Sequencing libraries made from TCR beta cDNA carried unique molecular identifiers. TCRdb re-derived calls from the PCR reads in MiXCR, one entry per CDR3 protein. The sample consists of about 380,000 distinct CDR3 sequences, roughly 35% of them appearing once. Sequences were obtained from blood. This receptor was taken from a girl aged 5-17 years with multiple sclerosis.

The CDR3 is CASSGSDRDEQYF. CDR3 nucleotides: TGTGCCAGCAGCGGATCTGACAGGGATGAGCAGTACTTC. This sequence joins TRBV6-1 and TRBJ2-7, with 7 bases identical to TRBD1. Germline CDR1 and CDR2: MNHNS and SASEGT. The CDR3 covers 13 residues. V lost 6 bases and J lost 7; bases outside the gene matches: 9.